Following are 30 T cell receptor beta chains from one sample sequenced in a study of CD8+ T cells in alopecia areata. The sequencing template was cDNA reverse transcribed from extracted RNA. Sequenced by immunoSEQ multiplex PCR; TCRdb stores in-frame clones only, minus some. The sample yields about 210,000 clones, roughly 64% seen once. The treatment was: oral pan-JAK inhibitor, 5-10 mg twice daily. This specimen was CD4+ T cells sorted from blood, taken at week 4, from a patient treated with tofacitinib. These receptors were collected from a human donor with alopecia areata.

This clone was observed a handful of times. The chain employs TRBV5-1 and TRBJ1-1; D might be TRBD1 (6 bases). This CDR3 has 12 residues. Germline lookup yields CDR1 SGHRS and CDR2 YFSETQ. V was pared by 6 bases and J by 6 bases, with 12 bases between. The CDR3 is CASKGDFAEAFF. In DNA form, the CDR3 reads TGCGCCAGCAAGGGGGACTTCGCTGAAGCTTTCTTT. The whole variable domain, remainder taken from reference TRBV5-1 and TRBJ1-1, is KAGVTQTPRYLIKTRGQQVTLSCSPISGHRSVSWYQQTPGQGLQFLFEYFSETQRNKGNFPGRFSGRQFSNSRSEMNVSTLELGDSALYLCASKGDFAEAFFGQGTRLTVV.

The V gene is TRBV6-6, the J gene TRBJ2-1; D might be TRBD1 or TRBD2, each matching 5 bases. Trimming stripped 4 bases from V and 1 base from J, with 11 bases between. Germline V CDR1 and CDR2: MNHNY, SVGAGI (reference sequence). The length of the CDR3 is 15 residues. This chain's CDR3 is CASSSREGSYNEQFF. CDR3 coding DNA: TGTGCCAGCAGTTCCCGAGAGGGGTCCTACAATGAGCAGTTCTTC.

The chain carries TRBV19 and TRBJ2-5, with 8 bases aligning to TRBD1. Germline CDR1 LNHDA, CDR2 SQIVND (reference sequence). Trimming removed 5 bases from V and 2 bases from J; junction bases left unmatched: 10. The CDR3 is made up of 16 amino acids. In DNA form, the CDR3 reads TGTGCCAGTAGTCTAGGATCGACAGGGGAACAAGAGACCCAGTACTTC. Protein sequence: CASSLGSTGEQETQYF.

This chain joins TRBV4-1 and TRBJ1-4, with unresolved D. Per germline, CDR1 MGHRA and CDR2 YSYEKL. The germline V and J ends were trimmed by 0 bases and 5 bases, with 16 bases remaining between them. The CDR3 is made up of 17 amino acids. The DNA for the CDR3 is TGCGCCAGCAGCCAAGATCAGACCGGCAGTCTGAATGAAAAACTGTTTTTT. It codes for CASSQDQTGSLNEKLFF.

The rearrangement joins TRBV27 to TRBJ1-6, with TRBD1 matching over 11 bases. J lost 7 bases, V lost 5 bases, and 4 bases had no gene match. CDR3 size: 15 residues. Germline values: CDR1 MNHEY, CDR2 SMNVEV (reference sequence). The CDR3 nucleotides read TGTGCCAGCAGTGGCCGGGACAGGGGGAATTCACCCCTCCACTTT. Its translation is CASSGRDRGNSPLHF.

The rearrangement links TRBV7-6 to TRBJ2-3; no clear D gene. The germline CDR1 and CDR2 sequences are SGHVS and FNYEAQ. The CDR3 loop spans 9 amino acids. V dropped 11 bases and J dropped 7 bases, with 7 bases sitting between them. The CDR3 protein is CACGYTQYF. The CDR3 nucleotides are TGTGCCTGTGGATATACGCAGTATTTT.

This chain links TRBV25-1 with TRBJ1-2, with 7 bases fitting TRBD1. The germline V gene encodes CDR1 MGHDK and CDR2 SYGVNS. Trimming at V came to 5 bases and at J to 2 bases, leaving 8 bases not matched to a gene. This CDR3 is built from 15 residues. CDR3 bases: TGTGCCAGCAGTCGAGGGGGCAGGAGGAACTATGGCTACACCTTC. Translating it yields CASSRGGRRNYGYTF.

The chain employs TRBV27 and TRBJ2-7; 9 positions match TRBD1. The CDR3 runs to 14 residues. Germline-derived CDR1 and CDR2 are MNHEY and SMNVEV (reference sequence). Trimming at V came to 6 bases and at J to 6 bases, leaving 9 bases not matched to a gene. The chain's CDR3 is CASRTGGQGSEQYF. The CDR3 bases are TGTGCCAGCAGGACCGGGGGACAGGGCTCCGAGCAGTACTTC.

This clone is a singleton in its sample. The V call is TRBV27, the J call TRBJ1-2, with D unclear. Germline V gene lookup returns CDR1 MNHEY and CDR2 SMNVEV (reference sequence). The V and J ends lost 2 bases and 4 bases respectively, with 8 bases between them. CDR3 size: 13 residues. CDR3 loop: CASSLPPTYGYTF. CDR3 coding DNA: TGTGCCAGCAGTTTACCGCCTACCTATGGCTACACCTTC.

The chain carries TRBV30 and TRBJ1-2; 10 bases are shared with TRBD1. Losses at the gene ends were 4 bases for V and 8 bases for J; bases not matched to a gene: 10. CDR1 and CDR2 (germline): GTSNPN, SVGIG (reference sequence). This CDR3 is 14 amino acids long. The CDR3 DNA reads as TGTGCCTGGACTATTAGACAGGGGGCCTACGGCTACACCTTC. Its protein product is CAWTIRQGAYGYTF.

The chain employs TRBV11-2 and TRBJ2-5, with D tentatively TRBD2 (5 bases). Germline-derived CDR1 and CDR2 are SGHAT and FQNNGV. The CDR3 loop spans 13 amino acids. Trimming pared 5 bases from V and 4 bases from J, leaving 11 bases between. DNA of the CDR3: TGTGCCAGCAGCCACGGGGAAGTAGAGACCCAGTACTTC. It translates to CASSHGEVETQYF.

Comment on this clone: This same CDR3 is encoded by further DNA sequences in the sample. V usage is TRBV7-3 and J usage is TRBJ1-2; D is uncertain. This CDR3 has 13 amino acids. Germline assignment: CDR1 SGHTA and CDR2 FQGTGA. Trimming left V 5 bases short and J 2 bases short, with 9 bases between. The CDR3 DNA follows: TGTGCCAGCAGCCCGGACTCAAACTATGGCTACACCTTC. Protein sequence: CASSPDSNYGYTF.

The chain is built from TRBV12-5 and TRBJ2-7, with 10 bases fitting TRBD1. CDR1 and CDR2 from the germline V gene are LGHNT and FRNRAP. The V gene end was trimmed by 11 bases and the J gene end by 2 bases; junction bases not matched to a gene: 6. This CDR3 has 13 residues. DNA for the CDR3: TGTGCTTCTGGGACAGGGGATACCTACGAGCAGTACTTC. It encodes CASGTGDTYEQYF.

The chain employs TRBV7-9 and TRBJ2-1, with TRBD2 matching 11 bases. CDR3 length: 12 residues. V lost 5 bases, J lost 10 bases, and 1 base stayed unmatched. The germline V gene has CDR1 SEHNR and CDR2 FQNEAQ (reference sequence). The CDR3 DNA is TGTGCCAGCAGCAGGACTAGCGGGGAGCAGTTCTTC. It yields the protein CASSRTSGEQFF.

In this sample, this clone turned up a few times. The genes are TRBV23-1 and TRBJ2-2, with unresolved D. TRBV23-1 is an open reading frame whose function is uncertain. Trimming removed 11 bases at V and 7 bases at J, with 14 bases between. The CDR3 loop spans 12 amino acids. The CDR3 bases are TGCGCCGGTCCGTGCGCTTTCGGGGAGCTGTTTTTT. The encoded protein is CAGPCAFGELFF.

The rearrangement joins TRBV6-5 to TRBJ1-2; 10 bases are a match to TRBD1. Germline CDR1 MNHEY, CDR2 SVGAGI. J was trimmed by 5 bases and V by 4 bases; bases with no gene match: 1. The CDR3 spans 13 residues. The CDR3 region has the DNA TGTGCCAGCAGTTGGACAGGGGGTTATGGCTACACCTTC. As protein: CASSWTGGYGYTF.

The V gene is TRBV30, the J gene TRBJ1-4; D call uncertain. From germline, CDR1 is GTSNPN and CDR2 SVGIG (reference sequence). The CDR3 is 14 residues long. V lost 4 bases and J lost 8, with 17 bases in between. In nucleotides, the CDR3 is TGTGCCTGGATGCGGACGGATCTAGGAGAAAAACTGTTTTTT. It encodes CAWMRTDLGEKLFF.

The chain is built from TRBV5-1 and TRBJ2-5, with D perhaps TRBD1 or TRBD2 (5 bases each). The V and J ends lost 3 bases and 1 base respectively, with 10 bases between them. The CDR3 length is 14 residues. Per the germline V gene, CDR1 is SGHRS and CDR2 is YFSETQ. The CDR3: CASSSGRIQETQYF. In DNA form, the CDR3 reads TGCGCCAGCAGCTCGGGACGGATCCAAGAGACCCAGTACTTC.

This clone appeared a few times. The chain couples TRBV5-4 to TRBJ2-4; either TRBD1 or TRBD2 may supply D (5 bases each). Per the germline V gene, CDR1 is SGHNT and CDR2 is YYREEE (reference sequence). Deletions cut 3 bases from V and 0 bases from J, with 13 bases between. This CDR3 spans 16 amino acids. CDR3 nucleotides: TGTGCCAGCAGCTCACTCCGGGACGCAGCCAAAAACATTCAGTACTTC. Encoded protein: CASSSLRDAAKNIQYF.

This rearrangement joins TRBV29-1 to TRBJ1-3; D call uncertain. The CDR3 is 13 amino acids. Germline CDR1 SQVTM, CDR2 ANQGSEA. Between the trimmed V and J ends, which lost 5 bases and 0 bases, there was a span of 8 bases. The CDR3 sequence is CSVRFSSGNTIYF. CDR3 DNA sequence: TGCAGCGTTCGGTTTTCCTCTGGAAACACCATATATTTT.

The chain recombines TRBV30 with TRBJ2-7; D is perhaps TRBD2 (7 bases). Between the trimmed V and J ends, which lost 2 bases and 5 bases, there was a span of 13 bases. CDR3 size: 13 residues. From germline, CDR1 is GTSNPN and CDR2 SVGIG (reference sequence). The CDR3 DNA is TGTGCCTGGAGTCGGCAGGGGAGGGACGAGCAGTACTTC. It yields the protein CAWSRQGRDEQYF.

This sequence joins TRBV30 and TRBJ2-7, with a tentative D call TRBD2 (5 bases). The germline V gene has CDR1 GTSNPN and CDR2 SVGIG (reference sequence). The CDR3 spans 13 residues. This chain's CDR3 is CAPRTSSSYEQYF. In nucleotides, the CDR3 is TGTGCTCCGCGGACTTCCAGCTCCTACGAGCAGTACTTC.

The chain uses TRBV30 and TRBJ2-3, with 7 bases lining up with TRBD1. V lost 5 bases and J lost 0; bases outside the gene matches: 2. Germline values: CDR1 GTSNPN, CDR2 SVGIG (reference sequence). The CDR3 runs 13 residues. As DNA, the CDR3 is TGTGCCTGGGCCAGGGGGAGCACAGATACGCAGTATTTT. Its protein product is CAWARGSTDTQYF.

The chain uses TRBV5-1 and TRBJ1-4; the match to TRBD1 covers 8 bases. V lost 4 bases to trimming and J lost 8 bases; unmatched junction nucleotides: 13. Germline CDR1 is SGHRS and CDR2 is YFSETQ. This CDR3 has 16 amino acids. CDR3 in DNA: TGCGCCAGCAGCACAGGACAGGGAGTTACTCGGGAAAAACTGTTTTTT. Translated: CASSTGQGVTREKLFF.

V usage is TRBV9 and J usage is TRBJ2-3; 10 bases map to TRBD2. The junction had 2 bases not matched to a gene; V was cut back by 0 bases and J by 1 base. The germline gives CDR1 SGDLS, CDR2 YYNGEE. The CDR3 is 16 residues long. For the CDR3, the DNA is TGTGCCAGCAGCGTAGGGACTAGCGGCCGCACAGATACGCAGTATTTT. Translating gives CASSVGTSGRTDTQYF.

This chain links TRBV2 with TRBJ1-2; 7 nucleotides line up with TRBD1. With V trimmed by 7 bases and J by 4 bases, 6 bases remained unmatched. Germline lookup yields CDR1 SNHLY and CDR2 FYNNEI. The CDR3 extends over 13 amino acids. Here the CDR3 reads CASNDRAIYGYTF. In nucleotides, the CDR3 is TGTGCCAGCAACGACAGGGCCATCTATGGCTACACCTTC.

This rearrangement joins TRBV7-2 to TRBJ2-1, with TRBD1 matching over 10 bases. The CDR3 is 16 residues long. The V and J ends lost 1 base and 6 bases, in that order; junction bases with no gene match: 6. Germline loops: CDR1 SGHTA, CDR2 FQGNSA. CDR3 protein: CASSLVGTGARNEQFF. The CDR3 nucleotides read TGTGCCAGCAGCTTAGTGGGGACAGGGGCCCGCAATGAGCAGTTCTTC.

This chain connects TRBV5-6 to TRBJ1-5; D is possibly TRBD1 (6 bases). With 3 bases removed from V and 5 bases from J, the gap between germline ends came to 15 bases. Germline values: CDR1 SGHDT, CDR2 YYEEEE. This CDR3 region has 15 residues. The CDR3 sequence: CASSSVGRGHQPQHF. In nucleotides, the CDR3 is TGTGCCAGCAGCTCGGTGGGCAGGGGCCATCAGCCCCAGCATTTT.

The chain carries TRBV29-1 and TRBJ1-5, with a tentative D call TRBD1 (5 bases). This CDR3 has 13 amino acids. Germline CDR1 SQVTM, CDR2 ANQGSEA. V gave up 7 bases and J gave up 6 bases, with 16 bases separating them. Here the CDR3 reads CSAGQGVGQPQHF. The CDR3 nucleotides read TGCAGCGCCGGTCAAGGGGTTGGTCAGCCCCAGCATTTT.

The chain links TRBV30 to TRBJ2-5; D remains ambiguous. CDR1 is GTSNPN and CDR2 is SVGIG in the germline V gene (reference sequence). This CDR3 has 14 residues. Trimming took off 4 bases at V and 0 bases at J, with 12 bases between the two ends. The CDR3 protein is CAWNINGYQETQYF. CDR3 nucleotides: TGTGCCTGGAATATAAATGGGTACCAAGAGACCCAGTACTTC.